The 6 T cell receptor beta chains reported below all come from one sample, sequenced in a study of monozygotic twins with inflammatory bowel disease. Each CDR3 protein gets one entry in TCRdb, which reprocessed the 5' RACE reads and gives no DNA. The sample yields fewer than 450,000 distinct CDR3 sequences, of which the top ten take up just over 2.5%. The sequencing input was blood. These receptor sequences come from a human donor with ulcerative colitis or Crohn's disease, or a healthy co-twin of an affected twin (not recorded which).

CDR3 region: CASSASPSQYF. The V call is TRBV2, the J call TRBJ2-3; TCRdb's assignment of TRBD2 cannot be checked, as there is no DNA. Germline V lookup: CDR1 SNHLY, CDR2 FYNNEI. There are 11 residues in the CDR3.

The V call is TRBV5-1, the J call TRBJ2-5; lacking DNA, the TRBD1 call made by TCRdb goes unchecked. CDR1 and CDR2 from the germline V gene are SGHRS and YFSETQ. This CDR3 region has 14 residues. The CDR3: CASSLARSPETQYF.

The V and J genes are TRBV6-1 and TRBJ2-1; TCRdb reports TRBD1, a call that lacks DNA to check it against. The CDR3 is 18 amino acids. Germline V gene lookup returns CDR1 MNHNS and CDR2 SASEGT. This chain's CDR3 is CASSLTRGGGQGAYEQFF.

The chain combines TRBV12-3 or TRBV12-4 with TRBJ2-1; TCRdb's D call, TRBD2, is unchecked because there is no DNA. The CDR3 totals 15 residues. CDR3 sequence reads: CASSFPSGGVNEQFF.

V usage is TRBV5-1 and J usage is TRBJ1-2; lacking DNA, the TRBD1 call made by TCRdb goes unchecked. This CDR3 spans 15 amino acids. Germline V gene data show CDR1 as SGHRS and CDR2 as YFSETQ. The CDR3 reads CASSLDGTGDYGYTF. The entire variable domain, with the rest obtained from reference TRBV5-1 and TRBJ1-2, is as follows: KAGVTQTPRYLIKTRGQQVTLSCSPISGHRSVSWYQQTPGQGLQFLFEYFSETQRNKGNFPGRFSGRQFSNSRSEMNVSTLELGDSALYLCASSLDGTGDYGYTFGSGTRLTVV.

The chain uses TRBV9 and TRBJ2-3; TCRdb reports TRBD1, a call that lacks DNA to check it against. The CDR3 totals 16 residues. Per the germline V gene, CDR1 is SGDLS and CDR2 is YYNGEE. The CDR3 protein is CASSARGQGAGRTQYF.